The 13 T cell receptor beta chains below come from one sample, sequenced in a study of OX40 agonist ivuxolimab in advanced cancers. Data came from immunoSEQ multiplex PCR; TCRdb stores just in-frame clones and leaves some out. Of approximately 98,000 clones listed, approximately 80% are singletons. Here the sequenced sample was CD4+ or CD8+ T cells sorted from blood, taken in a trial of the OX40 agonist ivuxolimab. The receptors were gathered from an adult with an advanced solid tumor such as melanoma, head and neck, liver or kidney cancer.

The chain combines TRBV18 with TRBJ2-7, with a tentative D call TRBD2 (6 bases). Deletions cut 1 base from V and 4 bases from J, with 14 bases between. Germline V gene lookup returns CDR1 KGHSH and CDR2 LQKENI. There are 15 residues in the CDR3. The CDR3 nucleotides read TGTGCCAGCTCACCACAGGCGGGACCGGGATACGAGCAGTACTTC. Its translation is CASSPQAGPGYEQYF.

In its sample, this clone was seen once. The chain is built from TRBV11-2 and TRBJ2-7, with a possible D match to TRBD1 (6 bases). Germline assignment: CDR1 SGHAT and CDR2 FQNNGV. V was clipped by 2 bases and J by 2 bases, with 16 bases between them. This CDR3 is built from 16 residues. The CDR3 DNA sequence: TGTGCCAGCAGCTTAAGCCGGACAGCCTCGCCCTACGAGCAGTACTTC. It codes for CASSLSRTASPYEQYF.

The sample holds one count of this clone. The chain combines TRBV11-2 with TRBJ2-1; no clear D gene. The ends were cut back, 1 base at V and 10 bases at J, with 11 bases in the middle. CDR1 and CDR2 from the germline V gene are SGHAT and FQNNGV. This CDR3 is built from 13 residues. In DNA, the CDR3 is TGTGCCAGCAGCTTAGGCTCCGGGCCAGAGCAGTTCTTC. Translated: CASSLGSGPEQFF.

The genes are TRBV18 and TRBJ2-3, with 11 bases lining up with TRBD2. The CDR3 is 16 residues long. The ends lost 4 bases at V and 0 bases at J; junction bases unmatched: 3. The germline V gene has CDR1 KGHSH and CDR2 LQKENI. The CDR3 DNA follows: TGTGCCAGCTCACAGCGGACTAGCGGGAGCACAGATACGCAGTATTTT. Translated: CASSQRTSGSTDTQYF. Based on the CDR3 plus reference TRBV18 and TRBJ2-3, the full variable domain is NAGVMQNPRHLVRRRGQEARLRCSPMKGHSHVYWYRQLPEEGLKFMVYLQKENIIDESGMPKERFSAEFPKEGPSILRIQQVVRGDSAAYFCASSQRTSGSTDTQYFGPGTRLTVL.

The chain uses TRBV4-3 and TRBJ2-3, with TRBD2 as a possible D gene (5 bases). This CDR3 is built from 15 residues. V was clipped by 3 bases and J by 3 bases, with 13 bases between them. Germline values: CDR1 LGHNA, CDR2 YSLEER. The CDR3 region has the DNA TGCGCCAGCAGCCATCAGAGGGCTAGGACAGATACGCAGTATTTT. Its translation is CASSHQRARTDTQYF.

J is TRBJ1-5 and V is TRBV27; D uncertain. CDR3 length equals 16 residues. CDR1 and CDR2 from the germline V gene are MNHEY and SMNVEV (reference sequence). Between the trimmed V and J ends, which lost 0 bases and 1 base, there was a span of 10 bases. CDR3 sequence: CASSLSGPQSNQPQHF. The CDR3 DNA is TGTGCCAGCAGTTTATCGGGTCCACAGAGCAATCAGCCCCAGCATTTT.

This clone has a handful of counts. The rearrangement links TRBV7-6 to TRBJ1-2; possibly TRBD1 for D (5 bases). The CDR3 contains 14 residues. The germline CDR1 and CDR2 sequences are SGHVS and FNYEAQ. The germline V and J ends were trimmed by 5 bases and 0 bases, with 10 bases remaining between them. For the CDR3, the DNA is TGTGCCAGCAGCCCTAGAGGGGCTAACTATGGCTACACCTTC. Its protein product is CASSPRGANYGYTF.

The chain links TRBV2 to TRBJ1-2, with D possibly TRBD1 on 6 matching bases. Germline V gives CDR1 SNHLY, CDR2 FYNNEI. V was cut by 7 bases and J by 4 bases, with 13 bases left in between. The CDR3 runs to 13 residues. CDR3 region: CASTSQGLYGYTF. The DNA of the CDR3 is TGTGCCAGCACCTCACAGGGTCTCTATGGCTACACCTTC.

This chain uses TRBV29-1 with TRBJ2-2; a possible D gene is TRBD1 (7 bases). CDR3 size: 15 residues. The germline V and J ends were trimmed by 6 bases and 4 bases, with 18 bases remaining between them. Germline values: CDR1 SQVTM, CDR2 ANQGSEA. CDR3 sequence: CSVGGQTTSTGELFF. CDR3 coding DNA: TGCAGCGTGGGGGGACAGACAACTTCCACCGGGGAGCTGTTTTTT.

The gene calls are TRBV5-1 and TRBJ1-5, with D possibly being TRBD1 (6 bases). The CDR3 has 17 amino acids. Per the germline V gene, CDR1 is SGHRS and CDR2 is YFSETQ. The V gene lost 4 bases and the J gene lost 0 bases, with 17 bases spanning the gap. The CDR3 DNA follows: TGCGCCAGCAGCGAGGGGACATCCTTTCATAGCAATCAGCCCCAGCATTTT. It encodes CASSEGTSFHSNQPQHF. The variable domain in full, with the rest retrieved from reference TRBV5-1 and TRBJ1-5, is KAGVTQTPRYLIKTRGQQVTLSCSPISGHRSVSWYQQTPGQGLQFLFEYFSETQRNKGNFPGRFSGRQFSNSRSEMNVSTLELGDSALYLCASSEGTSFHSNQPQHFGDGTRLSIL.

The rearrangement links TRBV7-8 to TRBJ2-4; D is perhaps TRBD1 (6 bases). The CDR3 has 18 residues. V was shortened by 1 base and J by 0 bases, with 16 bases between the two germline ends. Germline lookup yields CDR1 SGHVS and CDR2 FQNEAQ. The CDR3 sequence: CASSLGDKLLLAKNIQYF. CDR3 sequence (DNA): TGTGCCAGCAGCTTAGGGGACAAACTACTGTTAGCCAAAAACATTCAGTACTTC.

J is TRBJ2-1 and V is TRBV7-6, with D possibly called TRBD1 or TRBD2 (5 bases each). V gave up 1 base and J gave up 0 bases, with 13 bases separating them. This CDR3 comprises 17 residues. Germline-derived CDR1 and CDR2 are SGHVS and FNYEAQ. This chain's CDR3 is CASSLGGSSSSYNEQFF. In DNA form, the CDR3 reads TGTGCCAGCAGCTTAGGGGGGAGTTCGAGCTCCTACAATGAGCAGTTCTTC.

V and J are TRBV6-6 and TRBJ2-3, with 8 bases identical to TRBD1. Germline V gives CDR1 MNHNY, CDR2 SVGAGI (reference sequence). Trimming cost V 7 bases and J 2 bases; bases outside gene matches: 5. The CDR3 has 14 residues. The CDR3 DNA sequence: TGTGCCAGCATCGGACAGGGAAACACAGATACGCAGTATTTT. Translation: CASIGQGNTDTQYF.